This T cell receptor beta chain was documented in a study of cytomegalovirus exposure and HLA in healthy donors. Overall study context: T cells numbering approximately 170 million yielded 95 million to 140 million unique TCR beta sequences in an earlier analysis.

In germline, CDR1 is MGHRA, CDR2 YSYEKL. V lost 0 bases, J lost 3 bases, and 9 bases lay in between. This CDR3 comprises 14 residues. The PCR made use of 60 Vbeta and 13 Jbeta primers. Method: immunoSEQ multiplex PCR; TCRdb's copy keeps in-frame clones and lacks some. The data show 200,000 or so clones, 80% to 85% seen once. Though nominally healthy at sampling, donors likely had unrecorded immune exposures. Regarding the study as a whole: When analyzed later, a missense DCLRE1C variant was found to be linked to TCR beta V- and J-gene trimming. High specificity and sensitivity for cytomegalovirus status were reported for the classifier.

This clone was seen just once. Its antigen is as yet unknown. The chain uses TRBV4-1 and TRBJ2-7; D is unresolved. This TCR came from a boy between 10 and 17 years old in good health and CMV-seronegative. The material sequenced was PBMCs. CDR3 region: CASSQEEPSYEQYF. CDR3 nucleotides: TGCGCCAGCAGCCAAGAGGAGCCGAGCTACGAGCAGTACTTC.